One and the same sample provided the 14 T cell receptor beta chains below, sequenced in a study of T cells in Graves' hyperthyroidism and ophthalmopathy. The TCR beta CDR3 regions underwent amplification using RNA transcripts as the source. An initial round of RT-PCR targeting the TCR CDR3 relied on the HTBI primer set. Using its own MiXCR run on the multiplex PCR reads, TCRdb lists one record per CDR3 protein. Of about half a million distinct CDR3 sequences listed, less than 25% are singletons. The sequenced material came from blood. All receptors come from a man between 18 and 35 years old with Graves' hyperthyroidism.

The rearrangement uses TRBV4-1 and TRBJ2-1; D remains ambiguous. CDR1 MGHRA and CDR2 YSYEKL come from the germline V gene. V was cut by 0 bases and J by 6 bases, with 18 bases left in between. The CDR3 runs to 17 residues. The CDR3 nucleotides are TGCGCCAGCAGCCAAGAGGTAACGAGATCGCCCGTCAATGAGCAGTTCTTC. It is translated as CASSQEVTRSPVNEQFF.

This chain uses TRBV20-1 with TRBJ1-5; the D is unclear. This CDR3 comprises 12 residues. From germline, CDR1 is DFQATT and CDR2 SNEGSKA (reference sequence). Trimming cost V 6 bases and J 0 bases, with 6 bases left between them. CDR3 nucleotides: TGCAGTGCAGTCAATAGCAATCAGCCCCAGCATTTT. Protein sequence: CSAVNSNQPQHF.

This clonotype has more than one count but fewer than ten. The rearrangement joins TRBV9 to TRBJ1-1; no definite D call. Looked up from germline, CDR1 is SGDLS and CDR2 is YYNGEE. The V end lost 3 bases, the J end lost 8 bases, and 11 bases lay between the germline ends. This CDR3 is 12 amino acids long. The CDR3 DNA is TGTGCCAGCAGCGCCGGGGAAAGGGAAGCTTTCTTT. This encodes CASSAGEREAFF. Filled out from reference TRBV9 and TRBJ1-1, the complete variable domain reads DSGVTQTPKHLITATGQRVTLRCSPRSGDLSVYWYQQSLDQGLQFLIQYYNGEERAKGNILERFSAQQFPDLHSELNLSSLELGDSALYFCASSAGEREAFFGQGTRLTVV.

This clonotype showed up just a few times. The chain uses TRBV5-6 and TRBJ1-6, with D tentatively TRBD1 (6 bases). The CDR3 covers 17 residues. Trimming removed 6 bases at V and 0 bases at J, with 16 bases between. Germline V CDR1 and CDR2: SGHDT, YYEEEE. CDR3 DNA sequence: TGTGCCAGCACGCGGACAGACGGGAGCTCCTATAATTCACCCCTCCACTTT. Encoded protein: CASTRTDGSSYNSPLHF.

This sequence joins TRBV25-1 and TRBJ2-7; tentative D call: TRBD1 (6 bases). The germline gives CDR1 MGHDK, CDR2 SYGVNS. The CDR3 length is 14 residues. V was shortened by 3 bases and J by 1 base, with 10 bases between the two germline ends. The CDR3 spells CASSDPDRSYEQYF. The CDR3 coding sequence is TGTGCCAGCAGTGATCCGGACAGATCCTACGAGCAGTACTTC.

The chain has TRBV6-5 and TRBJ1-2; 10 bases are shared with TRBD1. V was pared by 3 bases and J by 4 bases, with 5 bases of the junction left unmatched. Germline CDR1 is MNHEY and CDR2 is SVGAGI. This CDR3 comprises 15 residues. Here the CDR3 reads CASSYLGQGSYGYTF. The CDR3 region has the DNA TGTGCCAGCAGTTATTTGGGACAGGGGTCCTATGGCTACACCTTC.

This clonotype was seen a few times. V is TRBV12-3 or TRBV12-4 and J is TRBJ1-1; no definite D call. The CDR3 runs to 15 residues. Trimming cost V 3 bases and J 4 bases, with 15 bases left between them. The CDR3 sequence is CASSFGFRAPTEAFF. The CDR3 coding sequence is TGTGCCAGCAGTTTTGGGTTCCGGGCCCCCACTGAAGCTTTCTTT.

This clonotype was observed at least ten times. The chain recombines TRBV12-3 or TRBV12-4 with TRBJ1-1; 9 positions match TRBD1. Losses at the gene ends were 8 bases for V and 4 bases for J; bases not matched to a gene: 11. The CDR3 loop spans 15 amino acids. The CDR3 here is CASSQKGQGSTEAFF. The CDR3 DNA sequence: TGTGCCAGCTCTCAAAAGGGACAGGGAAGCACTGAAGCTTTCTTT.

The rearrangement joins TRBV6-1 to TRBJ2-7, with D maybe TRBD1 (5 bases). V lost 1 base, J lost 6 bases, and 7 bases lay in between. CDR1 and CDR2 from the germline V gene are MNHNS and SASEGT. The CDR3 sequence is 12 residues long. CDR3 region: CASSEGQREQYF. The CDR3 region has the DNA TGTGCCAGCAGTGAAGGACAGCGCGAGCAGTACTTC.

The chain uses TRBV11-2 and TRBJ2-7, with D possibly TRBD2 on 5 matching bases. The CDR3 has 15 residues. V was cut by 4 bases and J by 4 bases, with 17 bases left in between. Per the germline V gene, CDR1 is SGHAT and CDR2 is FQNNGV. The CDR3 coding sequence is TGTGCCAGCAGCTCCCCACCCGTCGGGGTTTACGAGCAGTACTTC. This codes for CASSSPPVGVYEQYF.

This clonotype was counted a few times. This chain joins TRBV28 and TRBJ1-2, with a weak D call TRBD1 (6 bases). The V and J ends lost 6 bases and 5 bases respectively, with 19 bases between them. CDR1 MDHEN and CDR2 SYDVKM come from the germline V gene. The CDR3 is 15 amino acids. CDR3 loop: CASRAPQGVLYGYTF. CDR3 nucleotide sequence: TGTGCCAGCAGAGCTCCACAGGGAGTCCTTTATGGCTACACCTTC.

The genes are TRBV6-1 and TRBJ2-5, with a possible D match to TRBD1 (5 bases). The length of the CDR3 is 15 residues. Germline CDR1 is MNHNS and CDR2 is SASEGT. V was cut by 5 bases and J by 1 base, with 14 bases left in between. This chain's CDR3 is CASSRTTFSQETQYF. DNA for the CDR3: TGTGCCAGCAGTCGGACAACCTTCTCCCAAGAGACCCAGTACTTC.

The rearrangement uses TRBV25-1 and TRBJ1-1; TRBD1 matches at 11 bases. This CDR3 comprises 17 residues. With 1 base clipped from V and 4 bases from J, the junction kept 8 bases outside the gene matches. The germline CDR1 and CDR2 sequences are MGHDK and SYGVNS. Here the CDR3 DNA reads TGTGCCAGCAGTGAATTCGGAACCGGGACAGGGGGCACTGAAGCTTTCTTT. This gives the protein CASSEFGTGTGGTEAFF.

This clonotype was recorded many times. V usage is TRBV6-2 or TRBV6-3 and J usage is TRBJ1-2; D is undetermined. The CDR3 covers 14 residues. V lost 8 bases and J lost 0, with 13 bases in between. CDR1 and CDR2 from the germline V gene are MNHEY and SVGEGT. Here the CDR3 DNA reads TGTGCCAGCGGAGGGCCGCCCACTAACTATGGCTACACCTTC. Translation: CASGGPPTNYGYTF.